This is a list of T cell receptor beta chains from one sample in a study of shared T cell receptors in the human thymus. Clones were sequenced by immunoSEQ multiplex PCR, and TCRdb holds only the in-frame ones, with some missing. The table records some 640,000 clones, 87% of them present only once. The sample also formed part of further work on human thymus T cells.

Source material: thymocytes. Source of these receptors: a boy under two years old with a congenital heart defect. The CDR3 runs from the conserved cysteine through the conserved F or W. Fields, in order: CDR3 protein, CDR3 DNA, D gene, J gene, V gene, CDR3 length. A D gene is named only where the DNA matches it firmly.

CASRPPGLAGGSSYEQYF,TGTGCCAGCAGACCCCCGGGACTAGCGGGAGGCAGCTCCTACGAGCAGTACTTC,TRBD2,TRBJ2-7,TRBV28,18
CASSMKALETGAFGNYEQYF,TGTGCCAGTAGTATGAAGGCCTTGGAGACAGGGGCATTTGGGAACTACGAGCAGTACTTC,TRBD1,TRBJ2-7,TRBV19,20
CASSLVASGTDTQYF,TGTGCCAGCAGTTTAGTGGCTAGCGGCACAGATACGCAGTATTTT,.,TRBJ2-3,TRBV27,15
CASKKLGAEGYTF,TGTGCCAGCAAGAAACTTGGAGCGGAAGGCTACACCTTC,.,TRBJ1-2,TRBV11-2,13
CASSPGEGLAVDGELFF,TGTGCCAGCAGCCCTGGGGAGGGACTAGCGGTTGACGGGGAGCTGTTTTTT,TRBD2,TRBJ2-2,TRBV9,17
CASSQNQGQPFYNEQFF,TGTGCCAGCAGCCAAAACCAGGGCCAACCGTTCTACAATGAGCAGTTCTTC,.,TRBJ2-1,TRBV5-4,17
CASSYLAGEQETQYF,TGTGCCAGCAGTTACCTAGCGGGAGAGCAAGAGACCCAGTACTTC,TRBD2,TRBJ2-5,TRBV6-5,15
CASSVARGGVYNEQFF,TGTGCCAGCAGCGTAGCCAGGGGTGGGGTTTACAATGAGCAGTTCTTC,.,TRBJ2-1,TRBV9,16
CASIGTGNQPQHF,TGTGCCAGTATTGGGACAGGGAACCAGCCCCAGCATTTT,TRBD1,TRBJ1-5,TRBV19,13
CASSFNPGTSGGAEDTQYF,TGTGCCAGCAGCTTTAATCCTGGGACTAGCGGGGGGGCTGAAGATACGCAGTATTTT,TRBD2,TRBJ2-3,TRBV13,19